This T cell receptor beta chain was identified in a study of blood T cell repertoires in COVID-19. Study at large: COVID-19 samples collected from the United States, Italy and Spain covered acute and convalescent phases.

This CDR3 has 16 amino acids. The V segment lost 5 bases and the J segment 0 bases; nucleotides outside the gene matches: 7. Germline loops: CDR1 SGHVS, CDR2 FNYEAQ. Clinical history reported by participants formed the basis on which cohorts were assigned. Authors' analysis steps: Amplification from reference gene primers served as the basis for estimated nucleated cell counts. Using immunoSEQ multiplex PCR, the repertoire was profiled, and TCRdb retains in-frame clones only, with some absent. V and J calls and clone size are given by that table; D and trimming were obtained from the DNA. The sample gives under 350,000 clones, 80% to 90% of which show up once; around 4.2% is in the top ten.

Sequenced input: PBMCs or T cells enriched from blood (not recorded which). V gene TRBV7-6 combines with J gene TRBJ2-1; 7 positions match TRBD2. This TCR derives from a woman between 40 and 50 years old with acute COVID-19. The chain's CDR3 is CASSRTGGGSYNEQFF. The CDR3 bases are TGTGCCAGCAGCCGAACGGGGGGTGGCTCCTACAATGAGCAGTTCTTC.